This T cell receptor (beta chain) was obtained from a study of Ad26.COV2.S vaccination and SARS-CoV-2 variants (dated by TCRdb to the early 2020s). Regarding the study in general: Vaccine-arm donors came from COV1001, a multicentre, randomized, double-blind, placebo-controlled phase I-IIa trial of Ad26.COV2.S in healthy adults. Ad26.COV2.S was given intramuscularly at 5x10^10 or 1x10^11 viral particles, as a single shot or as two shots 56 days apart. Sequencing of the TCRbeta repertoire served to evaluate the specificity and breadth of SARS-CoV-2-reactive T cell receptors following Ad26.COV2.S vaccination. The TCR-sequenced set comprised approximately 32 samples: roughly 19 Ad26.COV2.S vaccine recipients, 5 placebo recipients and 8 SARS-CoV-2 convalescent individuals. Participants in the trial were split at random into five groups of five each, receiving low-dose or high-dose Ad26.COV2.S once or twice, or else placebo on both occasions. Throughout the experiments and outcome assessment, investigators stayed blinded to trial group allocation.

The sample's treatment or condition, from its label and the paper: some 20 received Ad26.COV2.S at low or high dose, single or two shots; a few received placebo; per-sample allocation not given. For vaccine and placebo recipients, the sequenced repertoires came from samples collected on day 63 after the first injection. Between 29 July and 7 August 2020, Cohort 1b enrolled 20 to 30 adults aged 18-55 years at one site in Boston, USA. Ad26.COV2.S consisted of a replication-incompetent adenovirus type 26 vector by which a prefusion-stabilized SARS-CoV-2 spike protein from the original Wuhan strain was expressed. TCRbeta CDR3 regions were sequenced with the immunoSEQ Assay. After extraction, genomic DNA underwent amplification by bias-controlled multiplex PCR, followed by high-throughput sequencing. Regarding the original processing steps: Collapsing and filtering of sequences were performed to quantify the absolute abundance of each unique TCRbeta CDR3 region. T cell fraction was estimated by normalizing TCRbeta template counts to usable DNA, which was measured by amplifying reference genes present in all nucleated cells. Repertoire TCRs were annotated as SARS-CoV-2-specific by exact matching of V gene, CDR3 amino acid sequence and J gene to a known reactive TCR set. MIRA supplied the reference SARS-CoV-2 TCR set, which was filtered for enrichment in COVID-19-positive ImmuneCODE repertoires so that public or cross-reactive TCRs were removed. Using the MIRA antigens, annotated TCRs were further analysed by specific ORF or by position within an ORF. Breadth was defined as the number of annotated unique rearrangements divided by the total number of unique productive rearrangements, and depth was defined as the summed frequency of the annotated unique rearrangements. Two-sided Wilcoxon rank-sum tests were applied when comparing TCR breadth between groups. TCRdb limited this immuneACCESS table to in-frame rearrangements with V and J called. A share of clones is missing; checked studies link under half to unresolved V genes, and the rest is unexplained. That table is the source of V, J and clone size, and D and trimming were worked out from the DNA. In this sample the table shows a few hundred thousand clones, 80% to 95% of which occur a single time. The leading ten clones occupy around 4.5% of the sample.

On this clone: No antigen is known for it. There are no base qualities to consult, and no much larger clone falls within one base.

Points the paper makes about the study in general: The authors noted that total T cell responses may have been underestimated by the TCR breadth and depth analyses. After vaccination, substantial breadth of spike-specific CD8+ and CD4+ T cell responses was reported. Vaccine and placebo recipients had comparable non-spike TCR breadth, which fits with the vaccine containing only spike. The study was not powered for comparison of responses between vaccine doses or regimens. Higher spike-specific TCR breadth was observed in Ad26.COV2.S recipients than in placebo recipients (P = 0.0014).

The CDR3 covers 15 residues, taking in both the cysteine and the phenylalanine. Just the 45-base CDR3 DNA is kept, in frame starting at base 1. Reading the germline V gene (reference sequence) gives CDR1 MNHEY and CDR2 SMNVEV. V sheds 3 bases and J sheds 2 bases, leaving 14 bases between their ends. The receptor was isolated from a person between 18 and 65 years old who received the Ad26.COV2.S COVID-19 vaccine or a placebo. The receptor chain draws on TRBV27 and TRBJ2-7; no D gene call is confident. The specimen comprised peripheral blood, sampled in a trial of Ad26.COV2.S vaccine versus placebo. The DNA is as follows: TGTGCCAGCAGTTTTACCGGTGACCCAGCCTACGAGCAGTACTTC. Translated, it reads CASSFTGDPAYEQYF.